A selection of T cell receptor beta chains follows, all from one sample in a study of vaccination and CD4 T cells after COVID-19. From the PCR reads, TCRdb called clonotypes with MiXCR, one entry per CDR3 protein. The data hold more than 20,000 distinct CDR3 sequences, with around 50% observed a single time. These TCRs' antigens remain unknown. The source was CD4+ T cells from blood, cultured in vitro, collected before SARS-CoV-2 vaccination. Receptors were obtained from a human donor who received a COVID-19 vaccine. The CDR3 runs from the conserved cysteine through the conserved F or W. The D gene is left open where the match is weak. Only part of the rows carry a size: once, few, many, or a class if the clone is expanded.

j_call,d_call,clone_size,v_call,cdr3_aa,cdr3_nt
TRBJ2-6,NA,once,TRBV6-1,CASSVRGGANVLTF,TGTGCCAGCAGTGTCAGGGGAGGGGCCAACGTCCTGACTTTC
TRBJ2-7,TRBD2,NA,TRBV19,CASRDLAGDHEQYF,TGTGCCAGTAGAGACCTAGCGGGGGACCACGAGCAGTACTTC
TRBJ2-2,TRBD2,NA,TRBV7-2,CASSFLRGGNTGELFF,TGTGCCAGCAGCTTTTTACGGGGGGGGAACACCGGGGAGCTGTTTTTT
TRBJ1-2,NA,NA,TRBV15,CATSRGTYGSYGYTF,TGTGCCACCAGCAGAGGGACATACGGGAGCTATGGCTACACCTTC
TRBJ1-5,NA,NA,TRBV2,CASSGKGPQHF,TGTGCCAGCAGTGGCAAAGGGCCCCAGCATTTT
TRBJ1-6,NA,few,TRBV6-1,CASSEQEALHNSPLHF,TGTGCCAGCAGTGAACAGGAGGCTTTACATAATTCACCCCTCCACTTT
TRBJ1-2,NA,NA,TRBV27,CASSLRQNYGYTF,TGTGCCAGCAGTTTACGGCAAAACTATGGCTACACCTTC
TRBJ1-2,NA,NA,TRBV24-1,CATSEEPTRYGYTF,TGTGCCACCAGTGAGGAACCGACACGCTATGGCTACACCTTC
TRBJ1-2,TRBD1,few,TRBV19,CASSIGQGDNYGYTF,TGTGCCAGTAGCATCGGACAGGGTGATAACTATGGCTACACCTTC
TRBJ1-6,TRBD1,NA,TRBV19,CASSTHHLDRGRNSPLHF,TGTGCCAGTAGTACCCACCACCTTGACAGGGGGCGAAATTCACCCCTCCACTTT
TRBJ2-3,TRBD2,NA,TRBV7-2,CASSLFRGGAGEDTQYF,TGTGCCAGCAGCTTATTCCGCGGGGGGGCAGGAGAAGATACGCAGTATTTT
TRBJ2-1,NA,NA,TRBV15,CATSRDIMDNEQFF,TGTGCCACCAGCAGAGATATTATGGACAATGAGCAGTTCTTC
TRBJ1-1,TRBD1,NA,TRBV12-5,CASGSTGETEAFF,TGTGCTAGTGGATCCACAGGGGAAACTGAAGCTTTCTTT
TRBJ2-1,NA,NA,TRBV5-1,CASSFYRGTYNEQFF,TGCGCCAGCAGCTTTTACCGGGGCACCTACAATGAGCAGTTCTTC
TRBJ1-4,TRBD1,NA,TRBV19,CASSGTGTGGEKLFF,TGTGCCAGTAGTGGAACCGGGACAGGGGGCGAAAAACTGTTTTTT
TRBJ2-3,TRBD2,NA,TRBV20-1,CSARDTSGGAGDTQYF,TGCAGTGCTAGAGACACTAGCGGGGGGGCCGGAGATACGCAGTATTTT
TRBJ1-6,NA,few,TRBV2,CASSEALDVEDSPLHF,TGTGCCAGCAGTGAAGCGCTTGACGTTGAGGATTCACCCCTCCACTTT
TRBJ2-3,NA,NA,TRBV19,CASSHGTVSTDTQYF,TGTGCCAGTAGCCATGGTACAGTTAGCACAGATACGCAGTATTTT
TRBJ1-2,NA,few,TRBV11-2,CASSLDLQGRMNYGYTF,TGTGCCAGCAGCTTAGATCTACAGGGCCGGATGAACTATGGCTACACCTTC
TRBJ2-5,TRBD2,NA,TRBV7-8,CASSLRRGFRQETQYF,TGTGCCAGCAGCTTAAGGCGGGGGTTCCGACAAGAGACCCAGTACTTC
TRBJ1-5,TRBD1,few,TRBV30,CAWTRQGVDQPQHF,TGTGCCTGGACCAGACAGGGAGTGGATCAGCCCCAGCATTTT
TRBJ2-1,NA,NA,TRBV24-1,CATSVQGNEQFF,TGTGCCACCAGTGTGCAGGGCAATGAGCAGTTCTTC
TRBJ2-7,TRBD1,NA,TRBV6-2/TRBV6-3,CASSYPDRVSYEQYF,TGTGCCAGCAGTTACCCGGACAGGGTTAGCTACGAGCAGTACTTC
TRBJ1-2,NA,NA,TRBV18,CASSPDRKGFTGYTF,TGTGCCAGCTCACCAGATAGAAAGGGGTTTACTGGCTACACCTTC
TRBJ1-1,NA,NA,TRBV6-1,CASSEIGGNTEAFF,TGTGCCAGCAGTGAGATAGGGGGGAACACTGAAGCTTTCTTT
TRBJ1-2,NA,NA,TRBV20-1,CSARVGGRRGYTF,TGCAGTGCTAGAGTCGGAGGACGGAGGGGCTACACCTTC
TRBJ2-1,NA,NA,TRBV27,CASSLLTGSSYNEQFF,TGTGCCAGCAGTTTATTAACAGGTAGCTCCTACAATGAGCAGTTCTTC
TRBJ2-2,TRBD1,once,TRBV12-5,CASGSGQGATGELFF,TGTGCTAGTGGTTCAGGACAGGGGGCTACCGGGGAGCTGTTTTTT
TRBJ1-6,TRBD1,NA,TRBV5-1,CASSLELGTVYSSYNSPLHF,TGCGCCAGCAGCTTGGAGTTGGGGACAGTTTACAGCTCCTATAATTCACCCCTCCACTTT
TRBJ2-3,NA,NA,TRBV24-1,CATSDLVMNTQYF,TGTGCCACCAGTGATTTGGTTATGAATACGCAGTATTTT
TRBJ1-5,TRBD1,few,TRBV5-1,CASSATGGRSQPQHF,TGCGCCAGCAGCGCGACAGGGGGCCGTAGTCAGCCCCAGCATTTT
TRBJ2-5,NA,few,TRBV7-9,CASSLDLGGETQYF,TGTGCCAGCAGCTTAGACCTAGGGGGGGAGACCCAGTACTTC
TRBJ1-2,NA,few,TRBV7-9,CASSSRGGNGYTF,TGTGCCAGCAGCTCCCGGGGTGGGAATGGCTACACCTTC
TRBJ2-7,TRBD1,NA,TRBV6-1,CASSGDRGSYEQYF,TGTGCCAGCAGTGGAGACAGGGGGTCGTACGAGCAGTACTTC
TRBJ1-5,NA,NA,TRBV6-1,CASSDNHSWGNAQPQHF,TGTGCCAGCAGTGACAACCACAGCTGGGGCAATGCTCAGCCCCAGCATTTT
TRBJ2-7,TRBD1,NA,TRBV7-9,CASSPLGSRGLYEQYF,TGTGCCAGCAGCCCCCTAGGCTCTAGGGGGCTCTACGAGCAGTACTTC
TRBJ1-2,NA,NA,TRBV6-1,CASSPGTALPEANYGYTF,TGTGCCAGCAGCCCCGGGACGGCGCTGCCGGAAGCTAACTATGGCTACACCTTC
TRBJ2-3,NA,NA,TRBV20-1,CSARVDSTDTQYF,TGCAGTGCTAGAGTCGATAGCACAGATACGCAGTATTTT
TRBJ2-7,NA,NA,TRBV20-1,CSARAYNRVYEQYF,TGCAGTGCTAGAGCTTACAACAGGGTTTACGAGCAGTACTTC
TRBJ2-3,NA,NA,TRBV20-1,CSAGKGFQADTQYF,TGCAGTGCCGGAAAGGGTTTTCAGGCAGATACGCAGTATTTT
TRBJ2-3,TRBD2,NA,TRBV12-3/TRBV12-4,CASSLGSGLAGTDTQYF,TGTGCCAGCAGTTTAGGATCGGGACTAGCTGGGACAGATACGCAGTATTTT
TRBJ1-1,NA,NA,TRBV7-8,CASSLVQDRVYTEAFF,TGTGCCAGCAGCTTAGTCCAGGATAGGGTGTACACTGAAGCTTTCTTT
TRBJ2-7,NA,NA,TRBV25-1,CASSDARASYEQYF,TGTGCCAGCAGTGACGCAAGGGCCTCCTACGAGCAGTACTTC
TRBJ1-4,NA,NA,TRBV2,CASSATRGGEKLFF,TGTGCCAGTAGTGCGACCAGGGGAGGTGAAAAACTGTTTTTT
TRBJ2-1,NA,NA,TRBV6-1,CASSDGYSYNEQFF,TGTGCCAGCAGTGATGGCTACTCCTACAATGAGCAGTTCTTC
TRBJ1-1,NA,NA,TRBV19,CASGQLNTEAFF,TGTGCCAGTGGACAGTTAAACACTGAAGCTTTCTTT
TRBJ1-4,NA,few,TRBV11-3,CASSLGAGTNEKLFF,TGTGCCAGCAGCTTAGGTGCCGGAACTAATGAAAAACTGTTTTTT
TRBJ2-5,NA,few,TRBV5-1,CASSDYPREQGETQYF,TGCGCCAGCAGCGACTACCCCAGGGAGCAGGGGGAGACCCAGTACTTC
TRBJ1-1,TRBD1,NA,TRBV5-3,CASSALDRVAHFEAFF,TGTGCCAGCAGCGCCCTGGACAGGGTCGCCCATTTTGAAGCTTTCTTT
TRBJ2-3,NA,NA,TRBV19,CASRGGITDTQYF,TGTGCCAGTAGAGGCGGGATCACAGATACGCAGTATTTT
TRBJ2-7,NA,NA,TRBV6-5,CASSSPRRGFLEQYF,TGTGCCAGCAGTTCACCCCGACGGGGGTTCCTCGAGCAGTACTTC
TRBJ1-1,TRBD1,NA,TRBV5-1,CASSLEQGAAFF,TGCGCCAGCAGCTTGGAACAGGGGGCGGCTTTCTTT
TRBJ1-1,NA,medium-sized,TRBV10-3,CAISDRLVSGMNTEAFF,TGTGCCATCAGTGATCGCTTAGTCTCGGGAATGAACACTGAAGCTTTCTTT
TRBJ2-7,TRBD1,NA,TRBV7-7,CASSATRDRGSEQYF,TGTGCCAGCAGCGCCACCCGGGACAGGGGGTCCGAGCAGTACTTC
TRBJ2-2,TRBD2,NA,TRBV25-1,CASSPTGGNAGELFF,TGTGCCAGCAGTCCCACGGGGGGGAACGCCGGGGAGCTGTTTTTT